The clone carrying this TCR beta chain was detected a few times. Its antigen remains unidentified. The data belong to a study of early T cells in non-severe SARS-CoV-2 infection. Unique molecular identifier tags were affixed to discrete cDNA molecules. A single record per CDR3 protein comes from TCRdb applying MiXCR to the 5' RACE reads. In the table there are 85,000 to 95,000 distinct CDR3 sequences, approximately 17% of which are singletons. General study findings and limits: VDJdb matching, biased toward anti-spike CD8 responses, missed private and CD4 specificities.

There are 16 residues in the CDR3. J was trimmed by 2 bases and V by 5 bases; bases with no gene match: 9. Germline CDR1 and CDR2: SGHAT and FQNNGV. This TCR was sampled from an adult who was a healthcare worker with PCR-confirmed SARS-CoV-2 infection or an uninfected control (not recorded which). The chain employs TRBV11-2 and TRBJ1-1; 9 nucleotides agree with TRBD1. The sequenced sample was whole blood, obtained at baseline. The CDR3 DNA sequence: TGTGCCAGCAGCCCGGGACAGGGCAGGGGTAACACTGAAGCTTTCTTT. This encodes CASSPGQGRGNTEAFF.